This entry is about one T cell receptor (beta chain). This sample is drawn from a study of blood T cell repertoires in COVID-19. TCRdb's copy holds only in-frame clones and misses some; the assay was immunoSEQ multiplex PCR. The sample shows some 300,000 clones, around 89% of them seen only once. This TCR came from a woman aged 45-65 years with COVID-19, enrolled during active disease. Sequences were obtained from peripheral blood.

CDR3 nucleotides: TGTGCCAGCAGGTTGGACACCAAAAACATTCAGTACTTC. Protein: CASRLDTKNIQYF. The J gene is TRBJ2-4, the V gene TRBV7-2, with a weak D call TRBD1 (5 bases). V shed 6 bases and J shed 2 bases, with 8 bases lying between them. CDR1 is SGHTA and CDR2 is FQGNSA in the germline V gene. CDR3 length: 13 amino acids. Full variable domain (outside the CDR3, taken from reference TRBV7-2 and TRBJ2-4): GAGVSQSPSNKVTEKGKDVELRCDPISGHTALYWYRQSLGQGLEFLIYFQGNSAPDKSGLPSDRFSAERTGGSVSTLTIQRTQQEDSAVYLCASRLDTKNIQYFGAGTRLSVL.